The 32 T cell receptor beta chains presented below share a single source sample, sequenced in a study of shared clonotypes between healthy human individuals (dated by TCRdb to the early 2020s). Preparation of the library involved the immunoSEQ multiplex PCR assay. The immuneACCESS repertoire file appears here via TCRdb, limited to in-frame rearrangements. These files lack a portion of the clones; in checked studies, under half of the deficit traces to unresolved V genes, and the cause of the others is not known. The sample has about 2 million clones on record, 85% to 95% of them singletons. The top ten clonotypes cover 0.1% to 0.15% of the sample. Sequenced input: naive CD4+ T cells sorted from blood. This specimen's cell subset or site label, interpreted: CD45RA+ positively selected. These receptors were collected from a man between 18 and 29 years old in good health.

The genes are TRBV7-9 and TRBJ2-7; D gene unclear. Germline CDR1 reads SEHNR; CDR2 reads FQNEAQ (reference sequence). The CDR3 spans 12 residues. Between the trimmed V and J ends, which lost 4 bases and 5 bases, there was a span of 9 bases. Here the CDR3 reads CASSSGLDEQYF. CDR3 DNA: TGTGCCAGCAGCTCGGGTTTGGACGAGCAGTACTTC.

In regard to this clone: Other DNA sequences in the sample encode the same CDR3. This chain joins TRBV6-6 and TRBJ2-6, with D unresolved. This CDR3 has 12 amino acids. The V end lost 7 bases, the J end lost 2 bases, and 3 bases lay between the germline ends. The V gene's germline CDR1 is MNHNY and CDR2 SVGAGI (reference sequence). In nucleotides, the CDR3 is TGTGCCAGCACCCCTGGGGCCAACGTCCTGACTTTC. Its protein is CASTPGANVLTF.

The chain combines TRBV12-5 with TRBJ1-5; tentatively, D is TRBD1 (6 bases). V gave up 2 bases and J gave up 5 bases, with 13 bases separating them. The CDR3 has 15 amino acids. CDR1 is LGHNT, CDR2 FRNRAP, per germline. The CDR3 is CASGLSGTRDQPQHF. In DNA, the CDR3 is TGTGCTAGTGGTTTGTCCGGGACACGAGATCAGCCCCAGCATTTT.

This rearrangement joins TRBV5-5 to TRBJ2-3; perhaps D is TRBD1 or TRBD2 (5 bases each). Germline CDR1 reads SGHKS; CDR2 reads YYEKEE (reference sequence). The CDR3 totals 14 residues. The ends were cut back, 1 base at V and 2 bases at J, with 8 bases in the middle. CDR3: CASSLYGTTDTQYF. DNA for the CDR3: TGTGCCAGCAGCTTGTACGGGACCACAGATACGCAGTATTTT.

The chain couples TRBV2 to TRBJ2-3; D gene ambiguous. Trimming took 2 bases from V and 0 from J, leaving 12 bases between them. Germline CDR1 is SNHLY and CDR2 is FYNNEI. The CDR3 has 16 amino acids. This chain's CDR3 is CASSERSLGSTDTQYF. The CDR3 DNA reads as TGTGCCAGCAGTGAACGATCCCTGGGAAGCACAGATACGCAGTATTTT.

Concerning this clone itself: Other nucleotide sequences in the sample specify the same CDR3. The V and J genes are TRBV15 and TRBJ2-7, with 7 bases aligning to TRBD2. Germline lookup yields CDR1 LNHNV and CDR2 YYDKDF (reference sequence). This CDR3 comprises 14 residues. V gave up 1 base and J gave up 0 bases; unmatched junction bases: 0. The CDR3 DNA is TGTGCCACCAGCAGAGGCGGGAGCTCCTACGAGCAGTACTTC. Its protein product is CATSRGGSSYEQYF.

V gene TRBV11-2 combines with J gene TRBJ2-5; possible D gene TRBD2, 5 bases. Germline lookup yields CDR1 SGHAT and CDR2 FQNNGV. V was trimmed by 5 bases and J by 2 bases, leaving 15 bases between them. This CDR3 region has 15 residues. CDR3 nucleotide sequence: TGTGCCAGCAGCCCGAGCGGCCGGGGACAAGAGACCCAGTACTTC. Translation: CASSPSGRGQETQYF. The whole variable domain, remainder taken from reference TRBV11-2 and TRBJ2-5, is EAGVAQSPRYKIIEKRQSVAFWCNPISGHATLYWYQQILGQGPKLLIQFQNNGVVDDSQLPKDRFSAERLKGVDSTLKIQPAKLEDSAVYLCASSPSGRGQETQYFGPGTRLLVL.

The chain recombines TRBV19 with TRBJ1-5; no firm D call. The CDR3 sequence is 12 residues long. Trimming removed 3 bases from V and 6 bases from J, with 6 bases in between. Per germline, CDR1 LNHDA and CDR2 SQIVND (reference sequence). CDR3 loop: CASSIWSQPQHF. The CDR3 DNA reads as TGTGCCAGTAGTATTTGGAGTCAGCCCCAGCATTTT.

DNA for the CDR3: TGTGCCAGCAGTGAAGCAGCCTTCGGCATTCAGTACTTC. As protein: CASSEAAFGIQYF. The chain has TRBV6-4 and TRBJ2-4; no clear D gene. Germline V gene lookup returns CDR1 MRHNA and CDR2 SNTAGT. V was trimmed by 3 bases and J by 9 bases, leaving 12 bases between them. The CDR3 contains 13 residues.

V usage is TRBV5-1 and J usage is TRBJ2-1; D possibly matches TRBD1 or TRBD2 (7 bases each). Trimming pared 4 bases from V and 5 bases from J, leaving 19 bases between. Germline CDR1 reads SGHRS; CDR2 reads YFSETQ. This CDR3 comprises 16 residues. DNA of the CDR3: TGCGCCAGCAGCCCTCGAGCAGGGGGGGCGGACAATGAGCAGTTCTTC. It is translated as CASSPRAGGADNEQFF.

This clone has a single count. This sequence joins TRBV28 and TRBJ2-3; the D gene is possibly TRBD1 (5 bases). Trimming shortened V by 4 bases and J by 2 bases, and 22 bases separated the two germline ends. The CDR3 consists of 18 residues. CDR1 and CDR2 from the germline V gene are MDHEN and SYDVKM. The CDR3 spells CASSSIRQSVTPTDTQYF. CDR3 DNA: TGTGCCAGCAGTTCAATTCGACAGAGCGTAACCCCCACAGATACGCAGTATTTT.

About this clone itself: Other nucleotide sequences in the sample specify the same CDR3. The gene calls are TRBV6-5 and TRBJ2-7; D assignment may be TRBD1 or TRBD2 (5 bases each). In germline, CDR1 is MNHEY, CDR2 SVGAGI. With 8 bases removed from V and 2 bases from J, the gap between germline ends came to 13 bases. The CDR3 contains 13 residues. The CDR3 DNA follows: TGTGCCAGCTCGGGGCAGGGCCCCTACGAGCAGTACTTC. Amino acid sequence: CASSGQGPYEQYF.

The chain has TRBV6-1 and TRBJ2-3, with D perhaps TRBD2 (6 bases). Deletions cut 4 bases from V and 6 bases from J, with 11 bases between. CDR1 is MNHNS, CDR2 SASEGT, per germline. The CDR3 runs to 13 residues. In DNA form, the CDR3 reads TGTGCCAGCAGTGGATTTGGAGGGGATACGCAGTATTTT. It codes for CASSGFGGDTQYF.

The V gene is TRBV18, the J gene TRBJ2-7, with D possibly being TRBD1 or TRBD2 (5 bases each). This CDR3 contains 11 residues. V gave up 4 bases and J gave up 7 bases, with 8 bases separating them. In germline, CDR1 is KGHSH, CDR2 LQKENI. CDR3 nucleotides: TGTGCCAGCTCACGAGGGGCTGAGCAGTACTTC. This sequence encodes CASSRGAEQYF.

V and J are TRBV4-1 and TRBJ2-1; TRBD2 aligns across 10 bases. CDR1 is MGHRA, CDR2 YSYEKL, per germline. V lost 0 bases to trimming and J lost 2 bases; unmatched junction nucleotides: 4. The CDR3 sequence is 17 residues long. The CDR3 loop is CASSQDPSGSTYNEQFF. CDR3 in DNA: TGCGCCAGCAGCCAAGATCCTAGCGGGAGTACCTACAATGAGCAGTTCTTC.

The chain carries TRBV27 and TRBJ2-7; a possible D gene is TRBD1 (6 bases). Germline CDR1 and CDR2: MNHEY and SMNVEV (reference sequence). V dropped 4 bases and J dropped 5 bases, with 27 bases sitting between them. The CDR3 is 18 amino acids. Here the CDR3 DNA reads TGTGCCAGCAGTTCCGTCGGTATCAGCAGGGGCAATCTCGACGAGCAGTACTTC. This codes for CASSSVGISRGNLDEQYF.

The CDR3 sequence is CASRPGQGAGYTF. CDR3 sequence (DNA): TGCGCCAGCAGACCGGGACAGGGGGCTGGCTACACCTTC. The chain recombines TRBV5-1 with TRBJ1-2, with 12 bases matching TRBD1. J lost 7 bases, V lost 5 bases, and 3 bases had no gene match. The CDR3 runs to 13 residues. CDR1 is SGHRS and CDR2 is YFSETQ in the germline V gene.

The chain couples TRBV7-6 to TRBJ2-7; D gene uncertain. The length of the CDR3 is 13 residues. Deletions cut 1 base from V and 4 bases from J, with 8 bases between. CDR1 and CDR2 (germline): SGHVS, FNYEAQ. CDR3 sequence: CASSLGFAYEQYF. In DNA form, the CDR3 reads TGTGCCAGCAGCTTAGGATTTGCGTACGAGCAGTACTTC.

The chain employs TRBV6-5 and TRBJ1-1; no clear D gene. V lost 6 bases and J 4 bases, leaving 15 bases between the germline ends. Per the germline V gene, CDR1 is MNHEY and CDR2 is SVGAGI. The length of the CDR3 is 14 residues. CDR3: CASSDRDRSTEAFF. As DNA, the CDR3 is TGTGCCAGCAGCGACCGGGATCGAAGCACTGAAGCTTTCTTT.

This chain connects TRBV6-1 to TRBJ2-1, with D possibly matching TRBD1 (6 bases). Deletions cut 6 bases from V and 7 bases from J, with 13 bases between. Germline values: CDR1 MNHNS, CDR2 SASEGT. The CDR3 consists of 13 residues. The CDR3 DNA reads TGTGCCAGCAGGGACAGAACGATAAATGAGCAGTTCTTC. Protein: CASRDRTINEQFF.

CDR3 bases: TGTGCCAGCAGTACCTCTATAGAGGGGGCTGGCTACACCTTC. Translating gives CASSTSIEGAGYTF. The chain joins TRBV6-6 to TRBJ1-2; 7 positions match TRBD1. The CDR3 contains 14 residues. In germline, CDR1 is MNHNY, CDR2 SVGAGI (reference sequence). The junction had 10 bases not matched to a gene; V was cut back by 5 bases and J by 7 bases.

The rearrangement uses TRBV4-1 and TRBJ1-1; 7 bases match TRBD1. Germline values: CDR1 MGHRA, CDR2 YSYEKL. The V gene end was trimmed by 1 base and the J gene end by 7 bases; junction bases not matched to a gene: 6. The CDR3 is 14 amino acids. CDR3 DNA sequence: TGCGCCAGCAGCCAAGTCGTCCGGACAGGTGAAGCTTTCTTT. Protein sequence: CASSQVVRTGEAFF.

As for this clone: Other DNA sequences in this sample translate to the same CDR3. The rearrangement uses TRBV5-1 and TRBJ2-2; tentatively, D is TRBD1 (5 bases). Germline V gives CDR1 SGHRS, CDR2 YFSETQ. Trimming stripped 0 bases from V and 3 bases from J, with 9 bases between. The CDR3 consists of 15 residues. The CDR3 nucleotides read TGCGCCAGCAGCTTGGGGGGCGCGGACACCGGGGAGCTGTTTTTT. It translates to CASSLGGADTGELFF.

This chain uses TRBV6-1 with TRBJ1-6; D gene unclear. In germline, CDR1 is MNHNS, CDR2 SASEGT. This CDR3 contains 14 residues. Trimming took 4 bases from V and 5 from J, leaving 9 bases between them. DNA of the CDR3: TGTGCCAGCAGTGTCTCTTGGGATAATTCACCCCTCCACTTT. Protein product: CASSVSWDNSPLHF.

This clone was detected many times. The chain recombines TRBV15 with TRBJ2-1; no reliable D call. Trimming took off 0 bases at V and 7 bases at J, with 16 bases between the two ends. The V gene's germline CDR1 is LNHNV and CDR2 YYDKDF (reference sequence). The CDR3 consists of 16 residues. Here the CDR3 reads CATSREGYGPNNEQFF. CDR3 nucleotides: TGTGCCACCAGCAGAGAGGGGTACGGGCCGAATAATGAGCAGTTCTTC.

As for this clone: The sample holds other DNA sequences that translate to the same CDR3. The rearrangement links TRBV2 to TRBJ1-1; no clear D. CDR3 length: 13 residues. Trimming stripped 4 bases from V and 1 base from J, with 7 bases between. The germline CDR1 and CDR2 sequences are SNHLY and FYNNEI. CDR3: CASSVLGNTEAFF. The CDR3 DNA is TGTGCCAGCAGTGTACTAGGGAACACTGAAGCTTTCTTT.

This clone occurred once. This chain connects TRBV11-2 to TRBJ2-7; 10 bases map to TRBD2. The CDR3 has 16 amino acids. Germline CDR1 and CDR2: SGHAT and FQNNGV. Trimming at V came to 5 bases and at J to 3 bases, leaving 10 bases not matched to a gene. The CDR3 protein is CASSPTSGKYDYEQYF. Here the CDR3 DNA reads TGTGCCAGCAGCCCCACTAGCGGGAAGTATGACTACGAGCAGTACTTC. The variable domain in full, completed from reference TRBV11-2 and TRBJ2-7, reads EAGVAQSPRYKIIEKRQSVAFWCNPISGHATLYWYQQILGQGPKLLIQFQNNGVVDDSQLPKDRFSAERLKGVDSTLKIQPAKLEDSAVYLCASSPTSGKYDYEQYFGPGTRLTVT.

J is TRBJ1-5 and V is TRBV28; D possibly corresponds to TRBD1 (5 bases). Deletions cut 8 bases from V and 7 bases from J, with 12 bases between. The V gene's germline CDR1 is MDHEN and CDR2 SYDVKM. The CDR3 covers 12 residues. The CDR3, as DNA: TGTGCCAGCCTGGGGCCCCGGCAGCCCCAGCATTTT. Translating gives CASLGPRQPQHF.

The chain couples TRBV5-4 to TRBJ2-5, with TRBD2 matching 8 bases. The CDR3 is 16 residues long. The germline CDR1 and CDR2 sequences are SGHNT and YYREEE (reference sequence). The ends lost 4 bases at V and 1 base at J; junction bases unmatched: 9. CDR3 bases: TGTGCCAGCAGCGACACGGGGGGGCTATCCCAAGAGACCCAGTACTTC. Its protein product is CASSDTGGLSQETQYF. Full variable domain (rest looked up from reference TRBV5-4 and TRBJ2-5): ETGVTQSPTHLIKTRGQQVTLRCSSQSGHNTVSWYQQALGQGPQFIFQYYREEENGRGNFPPRFSGLQFPNYSSELNVNALELDDSALYLCASSDTGGLSQETQYFGPGTRLLVL.

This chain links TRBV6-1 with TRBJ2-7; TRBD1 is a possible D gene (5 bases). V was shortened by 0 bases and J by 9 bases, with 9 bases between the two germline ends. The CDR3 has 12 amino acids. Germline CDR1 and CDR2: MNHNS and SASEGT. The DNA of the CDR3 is TGTGCCAGCAGTGAAGCTCAGGGTGGGCAGTACTTC. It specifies CASSEAQGGQYF.

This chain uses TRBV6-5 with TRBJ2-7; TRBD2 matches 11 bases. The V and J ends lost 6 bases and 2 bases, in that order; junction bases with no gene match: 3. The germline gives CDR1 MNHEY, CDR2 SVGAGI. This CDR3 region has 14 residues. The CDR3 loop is CASRVAGGPYEQYF. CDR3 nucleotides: TGTGCCAGCAGGGTAGCGGGAGGGCCCTACGAGCAGTACTTC.

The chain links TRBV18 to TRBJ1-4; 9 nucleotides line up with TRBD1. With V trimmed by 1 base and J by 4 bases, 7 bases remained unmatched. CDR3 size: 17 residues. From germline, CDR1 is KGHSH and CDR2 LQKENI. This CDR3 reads CASSPLAGQGNNEKLFF. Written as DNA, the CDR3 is TGTGCCAGCTCACCACTTGCGGGACAGGGAAATAATGAAAAACTGTTTTTT.